The 17 T cell receptor beta chains listed next were all sequenced from one sample in a study of PD-1 blockade in mismatch repair-deficient tumors. Method: immunoSEQ multiplex PCR; TCRdb's copy keeps in-frame clones and lacks some. The repertoire has tens of thousands of clones, 80% to 90% of them found once; the top ten carry 5% to 6.5%. This specimen consisted of peripheral blood, obtained 44 weeks after starting pembrolizumab. Every receptor here comes from an adult with mismatch repair-deficient cancer.

This clone was detected a few times. DNA of the CDR3: TGTGCCAGCTCAGGTCCCTTTGCTGGCACTGAAGCTTTCTTT. The encoded protein is CASSGPFAGTEAFF. The chain combines TRBV18 with TRBJ1-1; unclear D gene. The germline V gene encodes CDR1 KGHSH and CDR2 LQKENI. The CDR3 loop spans 14 amino acids. V was trimmed by 5 bases and J by 4 bases, leaving 14 bases between them.

The CDR3 sequence is CASSQAQGYYEQYF. The CDR3 DNA reads as TGTGCCAGCAGCCAAGCACAGGGCTACTACGAGCAGTACTTC. The V and J genes are TRBV14 and TRBJ2-7, with D possibly being TRBD1 (6 bases). The germline gives CDR1 SGHDN, CDR2 FVKESK. The V end lost 1 base, the J end lost 3 bases, and 10 bases lay between the germline ends. The CDR3 is made up of 14 amino acids.

This clone was seen once. This chain links TRBV19 with TRBJ1-1, with a possible D match to TRBD1 (5 bases). Trimming cost V 1 base and J 6 bases, with 18 bases left between them. CDR1 and CDR2 (germline): LNHDA, SQIVND (reference sequence). This CDR3 region has 16 residues. CDR3 bases: TGTGCCAGTAGTATAGGGGGGAAGGGTGCTGGCGCTGAAGCTTTCTTT. This gives the protein CASSIGGKGAGAEAFF.

The chain uses TRBV18 and TRBJ1-1; no clear D gene. Germline CDR1 and CDR2: KGHSH and LQKENI. CDR3 length equals 16 residues. V was shortened by 2 bases and J by 0 bases, with 13 bases between the two germline ends. The CDR3 here is CASSPSGRKMNTEAFF. CDR3 sequence (DNA): TGTGCCAGCTCACCAAGTGGGCGGAAGATGAACACTGAAGCTTTCTTT.

The chain combines TRBV7-2 with TRBJ2-7, with 7 nucleotides matching TRBD2. CDR1 and CDR2 from the germline V gene are SGHTA and FQGNSA. The CDR3 length is 14 residues. J was trimmed by 12 bases and V by 5 bases; bases with no gene match: 16. The CDR3 region has the DNA TGTGCCAGCAGCGGGCCGATGGGGACTACTGGTGTGTACTTC. Residues: CASSGPMGTTGVYF.

The rearrangement uses TRBV11-2 and TRBJ2-7, with D perhaps TRBD1 or TRBD2 (5 bases each). The germline V gene encodes CDR1 SGHAT and CDR2 FQNNGV. The CDR3 runs to 12 residues. Trimming cost V 2 bases and J 6 bases, with 8 bases left between them. The chain's CDR3 is CASSLSGSEQYF. Written as DNA, the CDR3 is TGTGCCAGCAGCTTATCAGGGAGCGAGCAGTACTTC. Full variable domain (outside the CDR3, taken from reference TRBV11-2 and TRBJ2-7): EAGVAQSPRYKIIEKRQSVAFWCNPISGHATLYWYQQILGQGPKLLIQFQNNGVVDDSQLPKDRFSAERLKGVDSTLKIQPAKLEDSAVYLCASSLSGSEQYFGPGTRLTVT.

The chain uses TRBV6-1 and TRBJ1-2, with D possibly matching TRBD1 (5 bases). Trimming shortened V by 6 bases and J by 3 bases, and 11 bases separated the two germline ends. In germline, CDR1 is MNHNS, CDR2 SASEGT. The CDR3 has 13 amino acids. The CDR3 region has the DNA TGTGCCAGCAGGCAGGGTGGGGACTATGGCTACACCTTC. Amino acids: CASRQGGDYGYTF.

The V call is TRBV2, the J call TRBJ2-6, with unresolved D. V lost 5 bases and J lost 2, with 10 bases in between. In germline, CDR1 is SNHLY, CDR2 FYNNEI. CDR3 length equals 15 residues. The DNA of the CDR3 is TGTGCCAGCAGTACTGCGCAGGCTGGGGCCAACGTCCTGACTTTC. Amino acid sequence: CASSTAQAGANVLTF.

This clone appeared a single time. This sequence joins TRBV7-9 and TRBJ2-5; unclear D gene. Trimming stripped 4 bases from V and 3 bases from J, with 15 bases between. This CDR3 spans 15 amino acids. In germline, CDR1 is SEHNR, CDR2 FQNEAQ (reference sequence). The CDR3 here is CASSSIRSPKETQYF. The CDR3 DNA sequence: TGTGCCAGCAGCTCCATTCGGAGCCCTAAAGAGACCCAGTACTTC. The full variable domain, with the rest looked up from reference TRBV7-9 and TRBJ2-5, is DTGVSQNPRHKITKRGQNVTFRCDPISEHNRLYWYRQTLGQGPEFLTYFQNEAQLEKSRLLSDRFSAERPKGSFSTLEIQRTEQGDSAMYLCASSSIRSPKETQYFGPGTRLLVL.

This clone was observed once. This chain uses TRBV13 with TRBJ1-1; D gene ambiguous. Germline CDR1 reads PRHDT; CDR2 reads FYEKMQ (reference sequence). Trimming left V 1 base short and J 0 bases short, with 6 bases between. This CDR3 region has 14 residues. CDR3 sequence: CASSLVQMNTEAFF. The CDR3 region has the DNA TGTGCCAGCAGCTTAGTTCAGATGAACACTGAAGCTTTCTTT. Supplemented by reference TRBV13 and TRBJ1-1, the full variable domain reads AAGVIQSPRHLIKEKRETATLKCYPIPRHDTVYWYQQGPGQDPQFLISFYEKMQSDKGSIPDRFSAQQFSDYHSELNMSSLELGDSALYFCASSLVQMNTEAFFGQGTRLTVV.

The gene calls are TRBV27 and TRBJ2-3; D unresolved. V was clipped by 2 bases and J by 4 bases, with 13 bases between them. The CDR3 totals 15 residues. The germline gives CDR1 MNHEY, CDR2 SMNVEV (reference sequence). The CDR3 nucleotides read TGTGCCAGCAGTTTACAGGACGGCGCCGCAGATACGCAGTATTTT. Translating gives CASSLQDGAADTQYF.

This chain connects TRBV10-3 to TRBJ2-1; 16 bases agree with TRBD2. The V gene end was trimmed by 10 bases and the J gene end by 6 bases; junction bases not matched to a gene: 9. Germline V lookup: CDR1 ENHRY, CDR2 SYGVKD. This CDR3 region has 16 residues. The CDR3, as DNA: TGTGCCACCCACGGGACTAGCGGGAGGGCCGGCAATGAGCAGTTCTTC. It is translated as CATHGTSGRAGNEQFF.

This clone was found a few times. The chain's CDR3 is CASQGFGSGGNVNEQFF. The CDR3 DNA follows: TGTGCCAGTCAGGGTTTTGGGTCGGGCGGGAACGTCAATGAGCAGTTCTTC. V and J are TRBV10-3 and TRBJ2-1, with D possibly TRBD2 on 6 matching bases. The V end lost 10 bases, the J end lost 6 bases, and 28 bases lay between the germline ends. Germline lookup yields CDR1 ENHRY and CDR2 SYGVKD. The CDR3 is 17 amino acids.

The rearrangement uses TRBV4-1 and TRBJ1-5, with TRBD1 as a possible D gene (5 bases). Germline loops: CDR1 MGHRA, CDR2 YSYEKL. This CDR3 is 14 amino acids long. V was cut by 0 bases and J by 7 bases, with 10 bases left in between. Here the CDR3 reads CASSQDAREQPQHF. The CDR3 nucleotides read TGCGCCAGCAGCCAAGATGCCAGGGAGCAGCCCCAGCATTTT.

This clone was recorded once. V usage is TRBV7-9 and J usage is TRBJ2-7; perhaps TRBD1 as D (5 bases). Germline CDR1 is SEHNR and CDR2 is FQNEAQ (reference sequence). The V end was cut by 0 bases, the J end by 0 bases, with 15 bases between. The CDR3 covers 17 residues. CDR3 sequence: CASSLAVGAPSSYEQYF. DNA of the CDR3: TGTGCCAGCAGCTTAGCGGTTGGGGCCCCGAGCTCCTACGAGCAGTACTTC.

This clone has a single count. The chain uses TRBV30 and TRBJ2-6, with D perhaps matching TRBD2 (5 bases). The CDR3 length is 15 residues. CDR1 GTSNPN and CDR2 SVGIG come from the germline V gene (reference sequence). V shed 7 bases and J shed 0 bases, with 13 bases lying between them. CDR3 loop: CASIRGGSGANVLTF. In DNA, the CDR3 is TGTGCCTCTATCCGGGGTGGCTCTGGGGCCAACGTCCTGACTTTC.

V is TRBV7-3 and J is TRBJ2-5, with D perhaps TRBD2 (5 bases). Trimming cost V 5 bases and J 7 bases, with 23 bases left between them. This CDR3 is built from 16 residues. Germline V lookup: CDR1 SGHTA, CDR2 FQGTGA. The CDR3 region is CASSPQGGLYWGTQYF. Here the CDR3 DNA reads TGTGCCAGCAGCCCACAAGGCGGACTCTATTGGGGGACCCAGTACTTC.